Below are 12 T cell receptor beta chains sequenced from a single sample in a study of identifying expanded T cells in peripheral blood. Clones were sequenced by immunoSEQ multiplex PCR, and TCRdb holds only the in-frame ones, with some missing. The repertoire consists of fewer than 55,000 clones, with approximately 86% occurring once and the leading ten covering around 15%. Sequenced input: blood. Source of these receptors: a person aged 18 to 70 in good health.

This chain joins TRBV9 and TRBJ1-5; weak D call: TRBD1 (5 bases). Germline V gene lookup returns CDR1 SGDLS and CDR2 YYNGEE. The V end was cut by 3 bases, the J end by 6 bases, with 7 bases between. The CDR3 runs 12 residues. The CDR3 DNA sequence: TGTGCCAGCAGCGCCGGGGGTCAGCCCCAGCATTTT. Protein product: CASSAGGQPQHF.

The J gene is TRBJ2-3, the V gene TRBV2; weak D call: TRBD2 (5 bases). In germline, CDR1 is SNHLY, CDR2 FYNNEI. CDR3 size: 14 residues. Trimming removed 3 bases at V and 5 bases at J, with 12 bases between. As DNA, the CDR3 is TGTGCCAGCAGTGATTCGGCCCGGGGAGATACGCAGTATTTT. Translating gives CASSDSARGDTQYF.

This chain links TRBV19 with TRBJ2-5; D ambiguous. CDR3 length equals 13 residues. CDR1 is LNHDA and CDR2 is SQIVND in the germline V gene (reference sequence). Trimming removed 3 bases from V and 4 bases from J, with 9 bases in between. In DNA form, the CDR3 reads TGTGCCAGTAGTATGGGTGCTACAGAGACCCAGTACTTC. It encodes CASSMGATETQYF.

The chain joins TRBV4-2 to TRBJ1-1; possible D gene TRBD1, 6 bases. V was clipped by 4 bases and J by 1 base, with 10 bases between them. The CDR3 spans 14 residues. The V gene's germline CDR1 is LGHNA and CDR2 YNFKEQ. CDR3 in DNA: TGTGCCAGCAGCCCGGGAGGGGGGAACACTGAAGCTTTCTTT. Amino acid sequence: CASSPGGGNTEAFF.

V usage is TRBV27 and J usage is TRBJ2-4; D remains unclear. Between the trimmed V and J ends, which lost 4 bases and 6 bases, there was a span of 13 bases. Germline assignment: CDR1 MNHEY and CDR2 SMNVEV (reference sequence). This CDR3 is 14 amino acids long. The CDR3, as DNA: TGTGCCAGCAGTTCGACGGTGGTCACAAACATTCAGTACTTC. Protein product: CASSSTVVTNIQYF.

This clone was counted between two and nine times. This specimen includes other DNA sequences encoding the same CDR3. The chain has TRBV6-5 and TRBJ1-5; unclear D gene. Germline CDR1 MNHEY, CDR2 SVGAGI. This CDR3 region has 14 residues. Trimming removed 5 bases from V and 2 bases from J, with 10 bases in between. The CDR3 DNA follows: TGTGCCAGCAGTGGGAGGGCAGGCAATCAGCCCCAGCATTTT. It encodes CASSGRAGNQPQHF.

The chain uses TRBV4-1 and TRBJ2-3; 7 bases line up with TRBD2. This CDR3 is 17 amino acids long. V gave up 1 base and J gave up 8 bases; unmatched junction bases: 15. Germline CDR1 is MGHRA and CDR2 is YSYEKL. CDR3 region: CASSQVWTSGEASTQYF. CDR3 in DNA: TGCGCCAGCAGCCAAGTTTGGACGAGCGGGGAAGCTAGTACGCAGTATTTT.

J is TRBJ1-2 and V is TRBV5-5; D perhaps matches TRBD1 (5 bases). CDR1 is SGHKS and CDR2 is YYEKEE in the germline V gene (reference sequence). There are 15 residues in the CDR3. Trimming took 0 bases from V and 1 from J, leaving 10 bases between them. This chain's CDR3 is CASSLGQGRNYGYTF. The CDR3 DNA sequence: TGTGCCAGCAGCTTGGGGCAGGGTCGTAACTATGGCTACACCTTC.

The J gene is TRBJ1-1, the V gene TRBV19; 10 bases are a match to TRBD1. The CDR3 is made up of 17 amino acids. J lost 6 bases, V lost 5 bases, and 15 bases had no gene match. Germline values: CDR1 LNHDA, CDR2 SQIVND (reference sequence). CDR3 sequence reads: CASSPRDRGRRVPEAFF. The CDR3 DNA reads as TGTGCCAGTAGTCCTCGAGACAGGGGGCGCAGAGTCCCTGAAGCTTTCTTT.

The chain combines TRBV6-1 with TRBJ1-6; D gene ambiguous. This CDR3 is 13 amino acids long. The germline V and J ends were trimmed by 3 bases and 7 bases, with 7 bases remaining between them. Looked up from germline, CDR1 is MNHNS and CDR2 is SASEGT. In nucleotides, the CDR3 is TGTGCCAGCAGTGAGATCCTCAATTCACCCCTCCACTTT. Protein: CASSEILNSPLHF.

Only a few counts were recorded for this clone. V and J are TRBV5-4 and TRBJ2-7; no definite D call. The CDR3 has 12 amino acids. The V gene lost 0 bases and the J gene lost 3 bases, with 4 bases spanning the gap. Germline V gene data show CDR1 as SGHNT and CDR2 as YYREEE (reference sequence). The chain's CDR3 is CASSLARYEQYV. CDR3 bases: TGTGCCAGCAGCTTGGCCCGCTACGAGCAGTACGTC.

The CDR3 spells CSVEEGDRGHEQYV. The CDR3 DNA reads TGCAGCGTTGAAGAGGGGGACAGGGGGCACGAGCAGTACGTC. The rearrangement uses TRBV29-1 and TRBJ2-7; 12 bases are shared with TRBD1. Germline assignment: CDR1 SQVTM and CDR2 ANQGSEA. Trimming removed 0 bases from V and 5 bases from J; junction bases left unmatched: 2. The CDR3 is 14 amino acids.